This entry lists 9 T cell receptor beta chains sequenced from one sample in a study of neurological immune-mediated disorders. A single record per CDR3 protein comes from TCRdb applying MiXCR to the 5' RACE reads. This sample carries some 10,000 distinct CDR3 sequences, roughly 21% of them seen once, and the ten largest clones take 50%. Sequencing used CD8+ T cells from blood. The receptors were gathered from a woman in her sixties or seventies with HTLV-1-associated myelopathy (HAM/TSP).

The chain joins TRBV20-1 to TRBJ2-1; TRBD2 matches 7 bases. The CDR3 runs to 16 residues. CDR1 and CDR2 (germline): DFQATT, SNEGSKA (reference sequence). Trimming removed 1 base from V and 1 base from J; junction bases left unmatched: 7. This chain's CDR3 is CSARGGGGGSYNEQFF. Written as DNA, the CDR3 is TGCAGTGCTAGAGGCGGTGGGGGGGGATCCTACAATGAGCAGTTCTTC.

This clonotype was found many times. The CDR3 reads CASSHRGRATEAFF. The CDR3 DNA follows: TGTGCCAGCAGTCACAGGGGGCGGGCCACTGAAGCTTTCTTT. The V call is TRBV12-3 or TRBV12-4, the J call TRBJ1-1; TRBD1 aligns across 9 bases. The V gene end was trimmed by 5 bases and the J gene end by 4 bases; junction bases not matched to a gene: 5. The CDR3 sequence is 14 residues long.

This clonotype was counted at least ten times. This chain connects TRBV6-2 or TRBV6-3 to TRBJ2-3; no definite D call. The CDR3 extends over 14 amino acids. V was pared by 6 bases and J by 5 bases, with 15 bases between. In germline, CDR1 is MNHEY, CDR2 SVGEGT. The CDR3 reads CASRHGRVVDTQYF. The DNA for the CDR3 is TGTGCCAGCAGGCACGGACGGGTGGTAGATACGCAGTATTTT.

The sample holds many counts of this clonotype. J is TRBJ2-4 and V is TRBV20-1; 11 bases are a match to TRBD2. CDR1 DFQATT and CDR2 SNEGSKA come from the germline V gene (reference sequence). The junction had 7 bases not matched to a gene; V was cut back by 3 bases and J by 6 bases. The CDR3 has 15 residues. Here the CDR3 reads CSASMTSGAGNIQYF. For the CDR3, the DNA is TGCAGTGCTAGTATGACTAGCGGGGCAGGAAACATTCAGTACTTC.

The CDR3: CASSSWGAANEQFF. The CDR3 DNA sequence: TGCGCCAGCAGCTCTTGGGGGGCGGCCAATGAGCAGTTCTTC. The chain uses TRBV5-1 and TRBJ2-1; TRBD1 or TRBD2 may be the D gene (6 bases each). V was trimmed by 3 bases and J by 6 bases, leaving 13 bases between them. The CDR3 runs to 14 residues. Germline CDR1 SGHRS, CDR2 YFSETQ.

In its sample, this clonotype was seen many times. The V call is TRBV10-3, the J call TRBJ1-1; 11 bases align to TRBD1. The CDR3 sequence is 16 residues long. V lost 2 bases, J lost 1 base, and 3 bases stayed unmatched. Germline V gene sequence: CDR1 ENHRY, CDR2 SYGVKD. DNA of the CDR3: TGTGCCATCAGTGAGAGGGGGACAGGGGGGAACACTGAAGCTTTCTTT. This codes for CAISERGTGGNTEAFF.

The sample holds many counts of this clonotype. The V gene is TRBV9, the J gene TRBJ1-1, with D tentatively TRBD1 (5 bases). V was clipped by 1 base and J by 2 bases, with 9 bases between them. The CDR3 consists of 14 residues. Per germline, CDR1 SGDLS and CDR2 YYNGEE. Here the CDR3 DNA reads TGTGCCAGCAGCGTACAGGGCGAAAACACTGAAGCTTTCTTT. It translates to CASSVQGENTEAFF.

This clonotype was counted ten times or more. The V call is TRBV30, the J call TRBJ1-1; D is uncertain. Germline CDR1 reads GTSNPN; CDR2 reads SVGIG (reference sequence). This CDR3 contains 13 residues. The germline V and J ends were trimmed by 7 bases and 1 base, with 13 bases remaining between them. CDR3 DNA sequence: TGTGCCTCGTCAATCCTGGGGAACACTGAAGCTTTCTTT. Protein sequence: CASSILGNTEAFF.

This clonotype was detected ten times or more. Here the CDR3 reads CASSLYGQVEGYEQYF. As DNA, the CDR3 is TGTGCCAGCAGTTTATACGGTCAAGTGGAGGGGTACGAGCAGTACTTC. The genes are TRBV27 and TRBJ2-7; tentative D call: TRBD2 (6 bases). Germline V lookup: CDR1 MNHEY, CDR2 SMNVEV (reference sequence). Deletions cut 1 base from V and 4 bases from J, with 17 bases between. The CDR3 extends over 16 amino acids.